The present T cell receptor (beta chain) was sequenced within a study of OX40 agonist ivuxolimab in advanced cancers. People who had autoimmune disease history or systemic immunosuppression were excluded. The germline CDR1 and CDR2 sequences are LGHNA and YNFKEQ. The CDR3 spans 15 residues. V lost 1 base and J 0 bases, leaving 8 bases between the germline ends. Of note for this clone: Antigen: not known.

Method: immunoSEQ multiplex PCR; TCRdb's copy keeps in-frame clones and lacks some. The repertoire consists of more than 65,000 clones, with around 92% occurring once and the leading ten covering 8.5% to 9%. Points from the study as a whole: Within 6 weeks, CD4+ and CD8+ blood T cells expanded clonally at 0.1 to 3.0 mg/kg. Antigen targets of the expanded peripheral T cells went undetermined. More expanded clones were seen, on average, in CD8+ T cells than in CD4+.

The genes are TRBV4-2 and TRBJ2-3; D remains unclear. This clonotype was sampled from an adult with an advanced solid tumor such as melanoma, head and neck, liver or kidney cancer. This sample comprised CD4+ or CD8+ T cells sorted from blood, obtained in a trial of the OX40 agonist ivuxolimab. This CDR3 reads CASSQGAESTDTQYF. The CDR3 DNA is TGTGCCAGCAGCCAAGGGGCAGAGAGCACAGATACGCAGTATTTT.